The 5 T cell receptor beta chains given below trace back to one sample, sequenced in a study of T cell responses to AZD1222 COVID-19 vaccine (dated by TCRdb to the early 2020s). This specimen's time point label, interpreted: about 28 days (+/-7) after the second vaccine dose. Libraries were made using the immunoSEQ multiplex PCR assay. TCRdb's version of the immuneACCESS table is confined to in-frame rearrangements and falls short of the full clone set. An unresolved V gene accounts for under half of the shortfall where checked; the remainder is of unknown origin. The sample contains about 180,000 clones, about 93% of them found a single time. The top ten hold roughly 1.9% of the sample. The sequencing used peripheral blood, collected 28 days after the second AZD1222 dose. All receptors derive from an adult who received the AZD1222 COVID-19 vaccine.

The rearrangement joins TRBV20-1 to TRBJ2-1; 9 bases map to TRBD2. Per germline, CDR1 DFQATT and CDR2 SNEGSKA (reference sequence). There are 14 residues in the CDR3. The junction had 4 bases not matched to a gene; V was cut back by 3 bases and J by 4 bases. The CDR3 loop is CSASRTSDYNEQFF. CDR3 coding DNA: TGCAGTGCTAGTAGGACTAGCGATTACAATGAGCAGTTCTTC.

V is TRBV19 and J is TRBJ1-3; 7 bases align to TRBD1. CDR1 and CDR2 from the germline V gene are LNHDA and SQIVND (reference sequence). V lost 7 bases, J lost 8 bases, and 5 bases stayed unmatched. This CDR3 contains 12 residues. The CDR3 here is CASMHRGDTIYF. The CDR3, as DNA: TGTGCCAGTATGCACAGGGGAGACACCATATATTTT.

Only one count was recorded for this clone. V usage is TRBV7-9 and J usage is TRBJ2-1; no reliable D call. This CDR3 has 16 residues. Germline values: CDR1 SEHNR, CDR2 FQNEAQ (reference sequence). V was shortened by 2 bases and J by 2 bases, with 13 bases between the two germline ends. CDR3 loop: CASSLLGGLAYNEQFF. The CDR3 DNA sequence: TGTGCCAGCAGCTTATTGGGTGGCTTGGCCTACAATGAGCAGTTCTTC.

The V call is TRBV7-3, the J call TRBJ2-5; D ambiguous. Trimming shortened V by 4 bases and J by 5 bases, and 11 bases separated the two germline ends. Germline lookup yields CDR1 SGHTA and CDR2 FQGTGA. The CDR3 spans 13 residues. CDR3 sequence (DNA): TGTGCCAGCAGCTCCTCGTCGAGGGAGACCCAGTACTTC. Amino acid sequence: CASSSSSRETQYF.

The chain combines TRBV19 with TRBJ1-4; 9 nucleotides agree with TRBD1. J lost 6 bases, V lost 4 bases, and 0 bases had no gene match. The germline V gene encodes CDR1 LNHDA and CDR2 SQIVND (reference sequence). The CDR3 is 13 amino acids. The DNA for the CDR3 is TGTGCCAGTAGTAGGGACAGGGATGAAAAACTGTTTTTT. Translated: CASSRDRDEKLFF.